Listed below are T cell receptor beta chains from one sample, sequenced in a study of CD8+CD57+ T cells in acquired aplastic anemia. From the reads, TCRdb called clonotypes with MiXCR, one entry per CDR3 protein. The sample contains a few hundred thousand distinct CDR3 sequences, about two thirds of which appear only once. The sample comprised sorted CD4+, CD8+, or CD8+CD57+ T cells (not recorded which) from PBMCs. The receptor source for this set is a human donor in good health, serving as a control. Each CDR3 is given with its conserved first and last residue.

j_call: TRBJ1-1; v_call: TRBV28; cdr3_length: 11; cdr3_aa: CASSPQGLAFF
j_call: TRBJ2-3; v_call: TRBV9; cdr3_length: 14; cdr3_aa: CASSAAQNTDTQYF
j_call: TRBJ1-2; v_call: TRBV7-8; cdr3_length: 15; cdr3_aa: CASSLEGGGDYGYTF
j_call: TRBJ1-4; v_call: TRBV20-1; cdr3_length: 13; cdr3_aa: CSARKMGGEKLFF
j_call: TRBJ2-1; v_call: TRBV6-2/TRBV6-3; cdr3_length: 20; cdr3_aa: CASSSRLSTSGGPRNNEQFF
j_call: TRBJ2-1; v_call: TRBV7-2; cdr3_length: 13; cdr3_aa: CASSTFAGGEQFF
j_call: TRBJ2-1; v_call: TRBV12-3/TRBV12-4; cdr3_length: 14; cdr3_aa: CASTSDSKHNEQFF
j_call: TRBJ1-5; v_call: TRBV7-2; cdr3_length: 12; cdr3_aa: CASSLSKPPRHF
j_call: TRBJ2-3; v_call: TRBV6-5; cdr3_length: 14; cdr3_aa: CASSKLAGGPTQYF
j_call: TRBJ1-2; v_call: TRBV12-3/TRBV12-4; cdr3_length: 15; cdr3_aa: CASSLAGTGDYGYTF
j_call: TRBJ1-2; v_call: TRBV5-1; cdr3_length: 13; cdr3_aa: CASSLDSGDGYTF
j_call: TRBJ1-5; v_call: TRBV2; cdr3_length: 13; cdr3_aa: CASSDPGGQPQHF
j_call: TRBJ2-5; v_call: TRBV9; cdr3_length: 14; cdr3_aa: CASSLRTGSDYEHF
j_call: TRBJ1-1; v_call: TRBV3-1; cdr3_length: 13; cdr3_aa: CASSQVRNTEAFF
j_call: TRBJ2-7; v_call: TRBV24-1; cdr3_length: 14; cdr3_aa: CATSGFPTNDEQYF
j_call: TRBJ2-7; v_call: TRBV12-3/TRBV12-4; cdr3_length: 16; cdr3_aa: CASSLLSTGNSYEQYF
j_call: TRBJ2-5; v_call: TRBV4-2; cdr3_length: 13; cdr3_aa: CASSQDPGRPQYF
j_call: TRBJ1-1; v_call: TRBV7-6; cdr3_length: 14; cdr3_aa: CASSLGPWSTGELF
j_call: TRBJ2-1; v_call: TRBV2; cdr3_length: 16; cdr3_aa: CASSGYTSGGADEQFF
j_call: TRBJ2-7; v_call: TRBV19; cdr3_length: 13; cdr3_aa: CATRTQGNYEQYF
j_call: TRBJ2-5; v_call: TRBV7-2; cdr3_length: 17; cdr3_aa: CASSLSRDGGGRYTQYF
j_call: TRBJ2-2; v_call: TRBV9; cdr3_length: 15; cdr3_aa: CASSVGLGTDTQLFF
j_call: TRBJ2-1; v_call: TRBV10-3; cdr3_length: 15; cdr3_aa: CAISGPTRGANEPFF
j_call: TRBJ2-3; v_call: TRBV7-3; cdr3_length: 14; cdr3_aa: CASSLSGNSYAQYF